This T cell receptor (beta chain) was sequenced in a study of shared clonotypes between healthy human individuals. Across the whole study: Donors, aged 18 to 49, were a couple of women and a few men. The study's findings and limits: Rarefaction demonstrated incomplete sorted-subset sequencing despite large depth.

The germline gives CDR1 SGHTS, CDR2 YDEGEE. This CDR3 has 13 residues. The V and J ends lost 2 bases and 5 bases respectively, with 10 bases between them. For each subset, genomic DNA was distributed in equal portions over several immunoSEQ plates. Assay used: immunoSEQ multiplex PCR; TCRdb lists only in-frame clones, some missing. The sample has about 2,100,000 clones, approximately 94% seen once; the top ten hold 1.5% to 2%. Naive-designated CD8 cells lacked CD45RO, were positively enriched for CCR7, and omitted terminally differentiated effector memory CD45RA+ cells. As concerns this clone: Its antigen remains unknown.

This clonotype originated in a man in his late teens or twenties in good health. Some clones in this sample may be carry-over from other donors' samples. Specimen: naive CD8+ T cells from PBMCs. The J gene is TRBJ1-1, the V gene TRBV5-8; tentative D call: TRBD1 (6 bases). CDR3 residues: CASSLQGRTEAFF. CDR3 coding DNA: TGTGCCAGCAGCTTACAGGGCCGGACTGAAGCTTTCTTT.